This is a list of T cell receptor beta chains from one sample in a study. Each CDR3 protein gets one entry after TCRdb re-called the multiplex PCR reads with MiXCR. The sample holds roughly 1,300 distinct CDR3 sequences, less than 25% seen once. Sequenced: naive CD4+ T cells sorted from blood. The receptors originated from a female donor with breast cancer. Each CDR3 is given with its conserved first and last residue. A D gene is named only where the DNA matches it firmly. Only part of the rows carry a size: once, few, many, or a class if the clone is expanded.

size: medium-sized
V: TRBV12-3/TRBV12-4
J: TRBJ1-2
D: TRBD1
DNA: TGTGCCAGCAGTTGGGACAGGTTTTCTGGCTACACCTTC
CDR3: CASSWDRFSGYTF

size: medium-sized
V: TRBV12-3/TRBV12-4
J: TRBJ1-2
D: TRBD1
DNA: TGTGCCAGCAGTTCGGACAGGACCGGCTATGGCTACACCTTC
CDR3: CASSSDRTGYGYTF

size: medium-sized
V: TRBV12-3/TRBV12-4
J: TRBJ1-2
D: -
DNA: TGTGCCAGCAGCCAAGGCAGGGTCGGCTATGGCTACACCTTC
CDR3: CASSQGRVGYGYTF

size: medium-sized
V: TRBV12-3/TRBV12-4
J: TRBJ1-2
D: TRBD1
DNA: TGTGCCAGCAGTCCTGGACAGGGCCATGGCTACACCTTC
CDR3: CASSPGQGHGYTF

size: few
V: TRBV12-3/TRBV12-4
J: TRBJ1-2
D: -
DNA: TGTGCCAGCAGCAACAGGGCTAACTATGGCTACACCTTC
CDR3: CASSNRANYGYTF

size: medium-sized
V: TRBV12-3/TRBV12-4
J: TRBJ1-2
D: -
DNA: TGTGCCAGCAGTCAGACGCACGGCGGCTACACCTTC
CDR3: CASSQTHGGYTF

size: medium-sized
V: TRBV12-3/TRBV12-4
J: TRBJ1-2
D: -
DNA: TGTGCCAGCAGTTCCACTTGGGGAGGGCCTAACTATGGCTACACCTTC
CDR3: CASSSTWGGPNYGYTF

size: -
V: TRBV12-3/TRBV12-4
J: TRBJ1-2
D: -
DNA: TGTGCCAGCAGTTGGCAGAGCCCATTGGATGGCTACACCTTC
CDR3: CASSWQSPLDGYTF

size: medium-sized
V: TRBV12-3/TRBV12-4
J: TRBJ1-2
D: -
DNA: TGTGCCAGCAAACCGGGACACACGGTCGGCTACACCTTC
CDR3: CASKPGHTVGYTF

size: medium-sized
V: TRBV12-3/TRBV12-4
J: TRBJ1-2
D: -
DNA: TGTGCCAGCACCGTTGGCAGTTACTATGGCTACACCTTC
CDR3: CASTVGSYYGYTF

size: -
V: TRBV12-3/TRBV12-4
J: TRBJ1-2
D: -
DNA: TGTGCCAGCAGAAAACCGGGGCCATGCTACGCCTTC
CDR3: CASRKPGPCYAF

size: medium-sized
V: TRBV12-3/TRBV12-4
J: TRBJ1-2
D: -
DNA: TGTGCCAGCAGAGGCGAGGACTATGGCTACACCTTC
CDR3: CASRGEDYGYTF

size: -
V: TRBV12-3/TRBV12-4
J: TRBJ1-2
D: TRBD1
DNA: TGTACCAGCAGTTCGACAGGGGCTGCGACCTATGGCTACACCTTC
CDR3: CTSSSTGAATYGYTF

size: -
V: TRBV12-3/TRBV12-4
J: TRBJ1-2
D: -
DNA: TGTGCCAGCAGTTTGGCAGAGGGAGGGTATGGCTACACCTTC
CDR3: CASSLAEGGYGYTF

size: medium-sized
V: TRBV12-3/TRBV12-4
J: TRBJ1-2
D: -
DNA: TGTGCCAGCAGTTTAGATCAGGGGCGGTCGGTTGAGGGCTACACCTTC
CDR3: CASSLDQGRSVEGYTF

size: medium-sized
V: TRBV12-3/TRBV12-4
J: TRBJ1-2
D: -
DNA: TGTGCCAGCAGCCCGGAAGTGGTGGGCGGCTACACCTTC
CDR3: CASSPEVVGGYTF

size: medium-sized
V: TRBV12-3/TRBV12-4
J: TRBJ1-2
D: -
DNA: TGTGCCAGCAGTTGGGGCGACACCAGGTCCTATGGCTACACCTTC
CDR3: CASSWGDTRSYGYTF

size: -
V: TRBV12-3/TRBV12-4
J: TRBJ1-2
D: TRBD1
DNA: TGTGCCAGCAGTCGAACAGGGGCCTATGGCTACACCTTC
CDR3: CASSRTGAYGYTF

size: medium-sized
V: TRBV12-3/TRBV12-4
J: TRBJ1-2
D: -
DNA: TGTGCCAGCAGGAATTTGGATGGGGCTCACTATGGCTACACCTTC
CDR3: CASRNLDGAHYGYTF

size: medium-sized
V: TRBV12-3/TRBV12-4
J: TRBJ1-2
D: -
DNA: TGTGCCAGCAGTTTTGGAGGGCAAGCCAACTATGGCTACACCTTC
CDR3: CASSFGGQANYGYTF

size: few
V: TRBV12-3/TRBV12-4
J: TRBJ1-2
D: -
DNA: TGTGCCAGCAGACCCCGGACGGTTAGGGGCTACACCTTC
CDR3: CASRPRTVRGYTF

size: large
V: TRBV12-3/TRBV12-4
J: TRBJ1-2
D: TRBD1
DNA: TGTGCCAGCAGCGTGAAGGGACAGGGTCCCTATGGCTACACCTTC
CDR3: CASSVKGQGPYGYTF

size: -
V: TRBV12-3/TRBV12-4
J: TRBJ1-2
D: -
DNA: TGTGCCAGCAGCTTGCGGGGTCCTAGGACAACTGGCTGCACCTTC
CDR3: CASSLRGPRTTGCTF